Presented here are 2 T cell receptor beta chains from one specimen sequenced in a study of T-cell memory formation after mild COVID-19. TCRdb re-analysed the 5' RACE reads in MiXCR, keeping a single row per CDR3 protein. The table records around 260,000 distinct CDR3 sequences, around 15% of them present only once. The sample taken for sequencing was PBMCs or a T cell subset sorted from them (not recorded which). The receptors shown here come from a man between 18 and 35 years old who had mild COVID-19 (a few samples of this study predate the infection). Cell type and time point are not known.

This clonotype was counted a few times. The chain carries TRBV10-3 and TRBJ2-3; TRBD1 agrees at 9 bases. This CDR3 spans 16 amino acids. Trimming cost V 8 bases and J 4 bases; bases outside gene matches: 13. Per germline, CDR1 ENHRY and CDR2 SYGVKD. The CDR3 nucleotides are TGTGCCATCGGCCCCTCGGGGACAGGGTTCTCAGATACGCAGTATTTT. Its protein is CAIGPSGTGFSDTQYF.

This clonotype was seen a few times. The CDR3 coding sequence is TGTGCCAGCAGCCTCCAGACTAGGTACAATGAGCAGTTCTTC. Translation gives CASSLQTRYNEQFF. The V call is TRBV5-6, the J call TRBJ2-1, with D maybe TRBD2 (6 bases). Germline CDR1 reads SGHDT; CDR2 reads YYEEEE. Trimming left V 4 bases short and J 4 bases short, with 12 bases between. The CDR3 runs to 14 residues.